One and the same sample provided the 23 T cell receptor beta chains below, sequenced in a study of blood T cell repertoires in COVID-19. Sequencing was performed with immunoSEQ multiplex PCR; in TCRdb, only in-frame clones are kept and a portion is missing. Of over 85,000 clones in the sample, around 68% were seen once. Specimen: peripheral blood. The receptors stem from a woman aged 55-70 years with acute or convalescent COVID-19.

This clone turned up a few times. The rearrangement links TRBV2 to TRBJ2-5; tentative D call: TRBD2 (6 bases). From germline, CDR1 is SNHLY and CDR2 FYNNEI. This CDR3 comprises 17 residues. V was pared by 4 bases and J by 1 base, with 19 bases between. For the CDR3, the DNA is TGTGCCAGCAGTGGCGCCTCTGGGGGGTCCTTCCAAGAGACCCAGTACTTC. Its protein product is CASSGASGGSFQETQYF.

V is TRBV3-1 (or the pseudogene TRBV3-2) and J is TRBJ2-1; D might be TRBD2 (6 bases). The germline V and J ends were trimmed by 2 bases and 0 bases, with 14 bases remaining between them. The germline V gene encodes CDR1 LGHDT and CDR2 YNNKEL (reference sequence). This CDR3 region has 17 residues. The CDR3: CASSQSRDSISYNEQFF. The CDR3 DNA is TGTGCCAGCAGCCAATCCCGGGACTCCATCTCCTACAATGAGCAGTTCTTC.

The V call is TRBV18, the J call TRBJ2-1; 7 bases fit TRBD1. CDR3 length: 14 residues. The V segment lost 8 bases and the J segment 4 bases; nucleotides outside the gene matches: 8. Germline CDR1 reads KGHSH; CDR2 reads LQKENI. The CDR3 DNA follows: TGTGCCAGCCTCCCCGGGACAGCGTACAATGAGCAGTTCTTC. This codes for CASLPGTAYNEQFF.

The chain couples TRBV20-1 to TRBJ1-2, with TRBD1 as a possible D gene (6 bases). V lost 3 bases to trimming and J lost 7 bases, with 15 bases between them. Germline V CDR1 and CDR2: DFQATT, SNEGSKA (reference sequence). The CDR3 length is 13 residues. The CDR3 spells CSASPRGATGYTF. The CDR3 bases are TGCAGTGCTAGTCCCCGGGGGGCGACTGGCTACACCTTC.

This clone came up a few times. The CDR3 region has the DNA TGTGCCTGGAGCAACCCGGGACAGGGGGTCCCCGGGGAGCTGTTTTTT. It is translated as CAWSNPGQGVPGELFF. V gene TRBV30 combines with J gene TRBJ2-2; TRBD1 matches 11 bases. The V gene's germline CDR1 is GTSNPN and CDR2 SVGIG (reference sequence). V lost 3 bases and J lost 6; bases outside the gene matches: 9. This CDR3 is 16 amino acids long.

The chain employs TRBV5-1 and TRBJ2-1, with TRBD2 identical over 10 bases. Germline V gene sequence: CDR1 SGHRS, CDR2 YFSETQ. CDR3 length: 18 amino acids. After removal of 0 bases from V and 2 bases from J, the junction contained 8 bases not matched to a gene. CDR3 DNA sequence: TGCGCCAGCAGCTTGGTTTCTCAGGGACTAGCGACCTACAATGAGCAGTTCTTC. Translating it yields CASSLVSQGLATYNEQFF.

This clone was observed a single time. V gene TRBV6-5 combines with J gene TRBJ2-2; TRBD1 matches 11 bases. Trimming at V came to 5 bases and at J to 9 bases, leaving 5 bases not matched to a gene. This CDR3 spans 14 amino acids. CDR1 is MNHEY and CDR2 is SVGAGI in the germline V gene. The CDR3 coding sequence is TGTGCCAGCAGTCCCGGACAGGGGGCCAGGGAGCTGTTTTTT. This gives the protein CASSPGQGARELFF.

This clone was picked up one time. J is TRBJ1-2 and V is TRBV3-1 (or the pseudogene TRBV3-2); a possible D gene is TRBD1 (5 bases). The ends were cut back, 2 bases at V and 8 bases at J, with 9 bases in the middle. Germline-derived CDR1 and CDR2 are LGHDT and YNNKEL (reference sequence). This CDR3 region has 12 residues. CDR3 loop: CASSQQQGGYTF. For the CDR3, the DNA is TGTGCCAGCAGCCAACAGCAGGGCGGCTACACCTTC.

This clone was seen only once. The CDR3 loop is CASSYSGSTDTQYF. The DNA for the CDR3 is TGTGCCAGCAGTTACTCGGGCAGCACAGATACGCAGTATTTT. The chain couples TRBV6-6 to TRBJ2-3; D is undetermined. Looked up from germline, CDR1 is MNHNY and CDR2 is SVGAGI (reference sequence). The CDR3 is 14 amino acids. Trimming cost V 0 bases and J 0 bases, with 4 bases left between them.

The J gene is TRBJ2-2, the V gene TRBV30, with 7 nucleotides matching TRBD1. CDR1 is GTSNPN, CDR2 SVGIG, per germline (reference sequence). This CDR3 is built from 15 residues. V lost 0 bases, J lost 5 bases, and 6 bases stayed unmatched. This CDR3 is CAWSVGTVRTGELFF. Here the CDR3 DNA reads TGTGCCTGGAGTGTAGGGACAGTTAGGACCGGGGAGCTGTTTTTT.

V is TRBV9 and J is TRBJ2-7; weak D call: TRBD2 (6 bases). The CDR3 spans 15 residues. Trimming left V 3 bases short and J 4 bases short, with 17 bases between. In germline, CDR1 is SGDLS, CDR2 YYNGEE. The CDR3 loop reads CASSGGGMKEYEQYF. Here the CDR3 DNA reads TGTGCCAGCAGCGGGGGCGGGATGAAGGAATACGAGCAGTACTTC. The full variable domain, rest sourced from reference TRBV9 and TRBJ2-7, is DSGVTQTPKHLITATGQRVTLRCSPRSGDLSVYWYQQSLDQGLQFLIQYYNGEERAKGNILERFSAQQFPDLHSELNLSSLELGDSALYFCASSGGGMKEYEQYFGPGTRLTVT.

This clone has just a few counts. The V call is TRBV2, the J call TRBJ1-1; no definite D call. The CDR3 is made up of 14 amino acids. V gave up 4 bases and J gave up 4 bases, with 13 bases separating them. CDR1 and CDR2 (germline): SNHLY, FYNNEI. CDR3 nucleotides: TGTGCCAGCAGTGGCACGGCGGTGGGCACTGAAGCTTTCTTT. It is translated as CASSGTAVGTEAFF.

This chain uses TRBV9 with TRBJ2-5; D is undetermined. The V end lost 0 bases, the J end lost 1 base, and 7 bases lay between the germline ends. The V gene's germline CDR1 is SGDLS and CDR2 YYNGEE. This CDR3 comprises 14 residues. CDR3 sequence reads: CASSVAQRQETQYF. In DNA, the CDR3 is TGTGCCAGCAGCGTAGCTCAGCGCCAAGAGACCCAGTACTTC.

The gene calls are TRBV10-3 and TRBJ1-1; TRBD1 aligns across 9 bases. Germline lookup yields CDR1 ENHRY and CDR2 SYGVKD. This CDR3 spans 15 amino acids. J was trimmed by 0 bases and V by 8 bases; bases with no gene match: 7. CDR3 protein: CAIGPGQGLNTEAFF. Written as DNA, the CDR3 is TGTGCCATCGGACCGGGACAGGGATTGAACACTGAAGCTTTCTTT.

This sequence joins TRBV11-2 and TRBJ2-7, with 10 bases lining up with TRBD1. V trimming: 5 bases; J trimming: 3 bases; junction bases outside the gene matches: 4. The V gene's germline CDR1 is SGHAT and CDR2 FQNNGV. This CDR3 comprises 14 residues. CDR3 coding DNA: TGTGCCAGCAGCATAGGACAGGGGGGCTACGAGCAGTACTTC. Translated: CASSIGQGGYEQYF.

The genes are TRBV11-2 and TRBJ2-3; tentative D call: TRBD1 (6 bases). Trimming removed 5 bases from V and 3 bases from J, with 15 bases in between. Germline V gene lookup returns CDR1 SGHAT and CDR2 FQNNGV. The CDR3 loop spans 15 amino acids. CDR3 in DNA: TGTGCCAGCAGCCCGGGACAAGGGCTGACAGATACGCAGTATTTT. Translated: CASSPGQGLTDTQYF.

This chain joins TRBV11-2 and TRBJ2-3; the match to TRBD2 covers 9 bases. This CDR3 is 18 amino acids long. V dropped 5 bases and J dropped 0; count of bases not matched to a gene: 12. Germline V CDR1 and CDR2: SGHAT, FQNNGV. The CDR3 is CASSLMGIAGASTDTQYF. Written as DNA, the CDR3 is TGTGCCAGCAGCCTCATGGGGATAGCGGGGGCCAGCACAGATACGCAGTATTTT.

The chain links TRBV9 to TRBJ2-3; TRBD2 agrees at 7 bases. CDR3 length: 16 residues. Germline V gene sequence: CDR1 SGDLS, CDR2 YYNGEE. Trimming cost V 1 base and J 0 bases; bases outside gene matches: 5. The CDR3 DNA reads as TGTGCCAGCAGCGTACTGGGTAGCGGGAGCACAGATACGCAGTATTTT. This encodes CASSVLGSGSTDTQYF.

This chain connects TRBV5-1 to TRBJ1-3; 11 positions match TRBD1. The CDR3 has 16 amino acids. Germline values: CDR1 SGHRS, CDR2 YFSETQ. With V trimmed by 3 bases and J by 4 bases, 6 bases remained unmatched. The CDR3 sequence: CASSSDRGRRGNTIYF. The CDR3 DNA is TGCGCCAGCAGCTCGGACAGGGGGCGAAGAGGAAACACCATATATTTT.

This clone was counted ten times or more. The J gene is TRBJ2-5, the V gene TRBV9; 12 bases align to TRBD2. Germline values: CDR1 SGDLS, CDR2 YYNGEE. V was clipped by 0 bases and J by 4 bases; unmatched bases: 7. This CDR3 spans 17 amino acids. The CDR3 loop is CASSVVPSGGASETQYF. CDR3 sequence (DNA): TGTGCCAGCAGCGTAGTTCCTAGCGGGGGGGCCTCAGAGACCCAGTACTTC.

This clone is a singleton in its sample. The chain is built from TRBV7-9 and TRBJ2-7; tentatively, D is TRBD2 (5 bases). CDR3 size: 14 residues. The V gene lost 2 bases and the J gene lost 6 bases, with 14 bases spanning the gap. Per the germline V gene, CDR1 is SEHNR and CDR2 is FQNEAQ (reference sequence). The CDR3 region is CASSLSRGSGEQYF. The CDR3 DNA is TGTGCCAGCAGCTTATCCAGAGGGTCGGGCGAGCAGTACTTC. The variable domain in full, completed from reference TRBV7-9 and TRBJ2-7, reads DTGVSQNPRHKITKRGQNVTFRCDPISEHNRLYWYRQTLGQGPEFLTYFQNEAQLEKSRLLSDRFSAERPKGSFSTLEIQRTEQGDSAMYLCASSLSRGSGEQYFGPGTRLTVT.

This sequence joins TRBV30 and TRBJ1-2; D uncertain. The germline V gene encodes CDR1 GTSNPN and CDR2 SVGIG (reference sequence). V dropped 2 bases and J dropped 4 bases, with 11 bases sitting between them. This CDR3 has 13 residues. The CDR3 is CAWSSGSAYGYTF. CDR3 nucleotide sequence: TGTGCCTGGAGTTCAGGTTCGGCCTATGGCTACACCTTC.

This chain uses TRBV9 with TRBJ1-1, with D unclear. The germline V gene encodes CDR1 SGDLS and CDR2 YYNGEE. V was trimmed by 1 base and J by 0 bases, leaving 4 bases between them. The CDR3 loop spans 13 amino acids. The CDR3 sequence is CASSVSVNTEAFF. CDR3 in DNA: TGTGCCAGCAGCGTATCGGTGAACACTGAAGCTTTCTTT.